The 9 T cell receptor beta chains reported below all come from one sample, sequenced in a study of blood T cells in healthy people across ages. Then a second PCR, running about 7 to 11 cycles, was carried out with a sample-barcoded 5' primer and a J-beta primer mix. One entry per CDR3 protein, called by TCRdb with MiXCR from the 5' RACE reads. The sample lists about 650,000 distinct CDR3 sequences; approximately 31% were seen once. Sequencing was done on a sample of blood. These TCRs come from a woman older than 75 in good health.

This clonotype was detected many times. The V gene is TRBV28, the J gene TRBJ2-7; 9 positions match TRBD1. There are 13 residues in the CDR3. J was trimmed by 1 base and V by 10 bases; bases with no gene match: 5. In germline, CDR1 is MDHEN, CDR2 SYDVKM. The CDR3 protein is CATGTGTSYEQYF. The CDR3 nucleotides read TGTGCCACCGGGACAGGGACGTCCTACGAGCAGTACTTC.

Ten or more counts support this clonotype. This chain links TRBV7-3 with TRBJ2-3; the match to TRBD2 covers 12 bases. J gave up 3 bases and V 5 bases, and 12 bases lay outside the gene matches. Germline CDR1 SGHTA, CDR2 FQGTGA. The CDR3 contains 18 residues. CDR3 sequence: CASSNLPTTSGGTDTQYF. In nucleotides, the CDR3 is TGTGCCAGCAGCAACCTCCCGACTACTAGCGGGGGGACAGATACGCAGTATTTT. Drawing the rest from reference TRBV7-3 and TRBJ2-3, the complete variable domain is GAGVSQTPSNKVTEKGKYVELRCDPISGHTALYWYRQSLGQGPEFLIYFQGTGAADDSGLPNDRFFAVRPEGSVSTLKIQRTERGDSAVYLCASSNLPTTSGGTDTQYFGPGTRLTVL.

This clonotype was counted ten times or more. The V and J genes are TRBV5-1 and TRBJ1-1; D remains unclear. This CDR3 has 13 amino acids. V lost 0 bases, J lost 6 bases, and 9 bases lay in between. Germline V CDR1 and CDR2: SGHRS, YFSETQ. The CDR3 coding sequence is TGCGCCAGCAGCTTGGTCCGGGGTGCTGAAGCTTTCTTT. Translation gives CASSLVRGAEAFF. Together with reference TRBV5-1 and TRBJ1-1, the CDR3 gives the full variable domain: KAGVTQTPRYLIKTRGQQVTLSCSPISGHRSVSWYQQTPGQGLQFLFEYFSETQRNKGNFPGRFSGRQFSNSRSEMNVSTLELGDSALYLCASSLVRGAEAFFGQGTRLTVV.

Ten or more counts support this clonotype. This sequence joins TRBV5-1 and TRBJ2-3; 8 bases line up with TRBD2. The V and J ends lost 9 bases and 2 bases, in that order; junction bases with no gene match: 11. Germline V CDR1 and CDR2: SGHRS, YFSETQ. There are 15 residues in the CDR3. The CDR3 loop is CATRGGAALTDTQYF. CDR3 bases: TGCGCCACTCGGGGGGGGGCTGCCCTCACAGATACGCAGTATTTT.

This clonotype was counted many times. The J gene is TRBJ1-4, the V gene TRBV7-2; D perhaps matches TRBD1 (5 bases). Trimming took off 2 bases at V and 2 bases at J, with 12 bases between the two ends. The length of the CDR3 is 16 residues. In germline, CDR1 is SGHTA, CDR2 FQGNSA. Here the CDR3 reads CASSLRQGGTNEKLFF. The DNA for the CDR3 is TGTGCCAGCAGCTTAAGGCAGGGTGGGACTAATGAAAAACTGTTTTTT.

The chain recombines TRBV30 with TRBJ2-2; TRBD2 matches at 15 bases. Per germline, CDR1 GTSNPN and CDR2 SVGIG (reference sequence). The CDR3 covers 17 residues. The V segment lost 1 base and the J segment 6 bases; nucleotides outside the gene matches: 6. The CDR3 DNA sequence: TGTGCCTGGAGTGCCCCCGGACTAGCGGGGGGGCCCGGGGAGCTGTTTTTT. Residues: CAWSAPGLAGGPGELFF.

Comment on this clonotype: The junction does not match germline at one end; this may be a read error. The CDR3 region is CTSSSGGAGFVGEQFF. As DNA, the CDR3 is TGTACCAGCAGTTCCGGGGGGGCCGGTTTCGTGGGGGAGCAGTTCTTC. The rearrangement links TRBV6-2 or TRBV6-3 to TRBJ2-1; 8 bases map to TRBD2. Germline-derived CDR1 and CDR2 are MNHEY and SVGEGT. CDR3 length: 16 residues.

A word on this clonotype: A junction end diverges from the germline sequence, so it may reflect a read error. The chain is built from TRBV12-3 or TRBV12-4 and TRBJ1-5; D ambiguous. This CDR3 has 13 amino acids. The CDR3 sequence is CVSSLDSNQPQHF. The CDR3 DNA reads TGTGTCAGCAGTTTAGATAGCAATCAGCCCCAGCATTTT.

This clonotype has at least ten counts. This chain connects TRBV5-1 to TRBJ2-3, with D maybe TRBD2 (5 bases). From germline, CDR1 is SGHRS and CDR2 YFSETQ. The V end was cut by 4 bases, the J end by 0 bases, with 15 bases between. There are 16 residues in the CDR3. For the CDR3, the DNA is TGCGCCAGCAGCCCTGGACTCCTCCCCAGCACAGATACGCAGTATTTT. Protein product: CASSPGLLPSTDTQYF.